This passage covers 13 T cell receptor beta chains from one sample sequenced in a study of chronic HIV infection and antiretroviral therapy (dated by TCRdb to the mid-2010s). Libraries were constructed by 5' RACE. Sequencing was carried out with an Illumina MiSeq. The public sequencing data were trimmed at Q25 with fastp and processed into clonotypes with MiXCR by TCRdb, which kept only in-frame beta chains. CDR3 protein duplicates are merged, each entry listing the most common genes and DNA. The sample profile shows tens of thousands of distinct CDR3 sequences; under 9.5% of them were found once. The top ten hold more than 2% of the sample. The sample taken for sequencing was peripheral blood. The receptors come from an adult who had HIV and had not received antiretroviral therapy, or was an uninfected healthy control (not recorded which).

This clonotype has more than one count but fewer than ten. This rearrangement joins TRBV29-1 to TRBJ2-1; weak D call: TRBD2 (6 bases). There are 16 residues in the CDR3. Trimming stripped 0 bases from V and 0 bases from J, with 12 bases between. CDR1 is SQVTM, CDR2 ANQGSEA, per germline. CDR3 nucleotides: TGCAGCGTTGAAGATCGGAGGGATAGCTCCTACAATGAGCAGTTCTTC. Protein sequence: CSVEDRRDSSYNEQFF.

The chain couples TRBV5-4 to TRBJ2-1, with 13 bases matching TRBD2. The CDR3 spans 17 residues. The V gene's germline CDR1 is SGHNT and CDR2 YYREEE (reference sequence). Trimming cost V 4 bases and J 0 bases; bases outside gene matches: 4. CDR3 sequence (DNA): TGTGCCAGCAGCAGCGGACTAGCGGGAGCCTCCTACAATGAGCAGTTCTTC. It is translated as CASSSGLAGASYNEQFF. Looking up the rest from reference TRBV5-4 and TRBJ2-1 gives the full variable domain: ETGVTQSPTHLIKTRGQQVTLRCSSQSGHNTVSWYQQALGQGPQFIFQYYREEENGRGNFPPRFSGLQFPNYSSELNVNALELDDSALYLCASSSGLAGASYNEQFFGPGTRLTVL.

The CDR3 bases are TGTGCCAGCAGTTACGATGGCTACACCTTC. It codes for CASSYDGYTF. The V call is TRBV6-6, the J call TRBJ1-2; D uncertain. V shed 2 bases and J shed 6 bases, with 1 base lying between them. The germline V gene encodes CDR1 MNHNY and CDR2 SVGAGI (reference sequence). This CDR3 has 10 amino acids.

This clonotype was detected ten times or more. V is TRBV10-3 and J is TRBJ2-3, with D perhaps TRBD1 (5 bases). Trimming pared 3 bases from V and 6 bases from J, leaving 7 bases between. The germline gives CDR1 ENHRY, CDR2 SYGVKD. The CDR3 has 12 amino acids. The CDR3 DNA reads TGTGCCATCAGTGACAGGGTTGATACGCAGTATTTT. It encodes CAISDRVDTQYF.

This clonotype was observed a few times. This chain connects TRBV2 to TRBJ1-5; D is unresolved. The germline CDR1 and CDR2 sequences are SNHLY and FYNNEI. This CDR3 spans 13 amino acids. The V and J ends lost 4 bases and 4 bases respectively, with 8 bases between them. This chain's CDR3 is CASSAAGNQPQHF. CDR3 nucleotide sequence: TGTGCCAGCAGTGCGGCGGGGAATCAGCCCCAGCATTTT.

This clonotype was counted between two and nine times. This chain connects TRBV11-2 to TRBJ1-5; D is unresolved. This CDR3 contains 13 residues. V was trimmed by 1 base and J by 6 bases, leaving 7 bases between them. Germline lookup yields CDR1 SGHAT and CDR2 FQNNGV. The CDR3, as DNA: TGTGCCAGCAGCTTAGGCCCAGTTCAGCCCCAGCATTTT. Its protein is CASSLGPVQPQHF.

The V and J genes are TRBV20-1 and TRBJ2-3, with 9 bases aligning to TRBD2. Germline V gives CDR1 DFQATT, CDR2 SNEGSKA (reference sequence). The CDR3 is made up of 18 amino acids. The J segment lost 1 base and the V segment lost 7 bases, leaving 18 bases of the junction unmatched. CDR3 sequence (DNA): TGCAGTGGAGGGCTAGCGGGAATCCGAGCCCGTGGCACAGATACGCAGTATTTT. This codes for CSGGLAGIRARGTDTQYF.

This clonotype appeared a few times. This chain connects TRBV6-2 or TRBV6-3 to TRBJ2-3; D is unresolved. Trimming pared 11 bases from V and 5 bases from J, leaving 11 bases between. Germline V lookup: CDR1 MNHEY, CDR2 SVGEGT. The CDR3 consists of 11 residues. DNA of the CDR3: TGTGCCTCCTCAGCCATAGATACGCAGTATTTT. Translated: CASSAIDTQYF.

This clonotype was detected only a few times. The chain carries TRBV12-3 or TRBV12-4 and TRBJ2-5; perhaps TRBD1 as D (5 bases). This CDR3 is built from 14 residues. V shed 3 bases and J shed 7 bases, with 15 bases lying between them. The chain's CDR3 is CASSLTAPDGTQYF. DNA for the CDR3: TGTGCCAGCAGTTTGACAGCCCCCGACGGGACCCAGTACTTC.

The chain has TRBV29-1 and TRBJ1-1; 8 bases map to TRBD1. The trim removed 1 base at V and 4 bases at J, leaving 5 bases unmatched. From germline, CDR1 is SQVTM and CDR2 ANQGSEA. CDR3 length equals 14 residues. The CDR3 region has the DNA TGCAGCGTTGAAGGGACAGGGTATGGCACTGAAGCTTTCTTT. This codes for CSVEGTGYGTEAFF.

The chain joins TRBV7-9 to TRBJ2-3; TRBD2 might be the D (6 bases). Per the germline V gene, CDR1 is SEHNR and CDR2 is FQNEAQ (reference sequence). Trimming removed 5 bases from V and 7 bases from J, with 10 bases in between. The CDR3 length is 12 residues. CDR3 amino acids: CASSGAGYTQYF. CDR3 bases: TGTGCCAGCAGCGGTGCGGGGTATACGCAGTATTTT. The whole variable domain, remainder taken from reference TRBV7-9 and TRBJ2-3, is DTGVSQNPRHKITKRGQNVTFRCDPISEHNRLYWYRQTLGQGPEFLTYFQNEAQLEKSRLLSDRFSAERPKGSFSTLEIQRTEQGDSAMYLCASSGAGYTQYFGPGTRLTVL.

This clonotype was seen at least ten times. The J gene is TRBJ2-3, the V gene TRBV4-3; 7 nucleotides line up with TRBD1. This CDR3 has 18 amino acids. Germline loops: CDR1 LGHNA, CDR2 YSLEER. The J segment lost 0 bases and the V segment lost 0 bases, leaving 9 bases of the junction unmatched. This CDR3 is CASSQDEGQASSTDTQYF. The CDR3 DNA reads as TGCGCCAGCAGCCAAGATGAAGGACAGGCCTCTAGCACAGATACGCAGTATTTT.

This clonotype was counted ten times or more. CDR3 loop: CASSQDISGSWNNEQFF. The CDR3 DNA reads TGCGCCAGCAGCCAAGATATCAGCGGGAGTTGGAACAATGAGCAGTTCTTC. The V and J genes are TRBV4-1 and TRBJ2-1; 8 bases are shared with TRBD2. Per germline, CDR1 MGHRA and CDR2 YSYEKL. The CDR3 has 17 residues. V lost 0 bases to trimming and J lost 5 bases; unmatched junction nucleotides: 9.